Below are 14 T cell receptor beta chains sequenced from a single sample in a study of read filtering for tumor transcriptome and immune sequencing (dated by TCRdb to 2018 to 2020). The instrument was an Illumina HiSeq 4000. The Immunoverse kit was used to build TCR libraries from around 420 ng RNA, with molecular barcoded adaptors covering alpha/delta and beta/gamma chains. TCRdb handled the public reads itself, with Q25 trimming in fastp and clone calling in MiXCR, and kept productive beta chains. Every entry covers one CDR3 protein and lists the most common genes and DNA from its rows. The sample profile shows some 50,000 distinct CDR3 sequences; roughly 20% of them were found once. Together, the top ten hold roughly 37% of the sample. The sample comprised a population of CD138-negative cells sorted from bone marrow. The label giving this sample's cell subset or site can be read as: bone marrow mononuclear cells depleted of CD138+ plasma/myeloma cells by negative magnetic selection. The receptor set was obtained from a donor aged 40 or over with multiple myeloma.

This clonotype appeared many times. The V gene is TRBV6-2 or TRBV6-3, the J gene TRBJ2-7, with D perhaps matching TRBD1 (6 bases). The V gene lost 6 bases and the J gene lost 3 bases, with 21 bases spanning the gap. Germline CDR1 and CDR2: MNHEY and SVGEGT. The CDR3 is made up of 16 amino acids. CDR3 residues: CASSLRGYLKHYEQYF. The CDR3 nucleotides are TGTGCCAGCAGCTTAAGGGGGTATCTGAAGCACTACGAGCAGTACTTC.

This clonotype has only a few counts. The chain is built from TRBV20-1 and TRBJ2-1; 8 bases are a match to TRBD2. This CDR3 spans 15 amino acids. Germline CDR1 DFQATT, CDR2 SNEGSKA (reference sequence). The V segment lost 1 base and the J segment 9 bases; nucleotides outside the gene matches: 11. The CDR3 sequence: CSARVTGGPKGEQFF. In nucleotides, the CDR3 is TGCAGTGCTAGAGTTACGGGAGGGCCTAAGGGTGAGCAGTTCTTC.

This clonotype has more than one count but fewer than ten. A far larger clone is only one base removed, so a read error is likely. The chain recombines TRBV6-1 with TRBJ1-1; tentative D call: TRBD1 (6 bases). The V gene lost 5 bases and the J gene lost 0 bases, with 22 bases spanning the gap. The CDR3 length is 18 residues. The V gene's germline CDR1 is MNHNS and CDR2 SASEGT. CDR3 DNA sequence: TGTGCCAGCAGTTATATGGTGACACAGGGAAAGTTGAACACTGAAGCTTTCTTT. Protein: CASSYMVTQGKLNTEAFF.

A word on this clonotype: This may stem from a read error, because a much larger clone lies one nucleotide away. The rearrangement uses TRBV20-1 and TRBJ1-4, with D perhaps matching TRBD1 (6 bases). Germline V gives CDR1 DFQATT, CDR2 SNEGSKA (reference sequence). This CDR3 region has 14 residues. The CDR3 DNA reads TGCAATGCTAGAGAGGGGGGTCCTAATGAAAAACTGTTTTTT. It yields the protein CNAREGGPNEKLFF.

At least ten counts were recorded for this clonotype. The V and J genes are TRBV6-2 or TRBV6-3 and TRBJ2-2, with TRBD2 as a possible D gene (5 bases). The CDR3 is 14 residues long. CDR1 MNHEY and CDR2 SVGEGT come from the germline V gene. Trimming removed 6 bases at V and 7 bases at J, with 15 bases between. CDR3 nucleotide sequence: TGTGCCAGCAGAGAAGAGGGTCGTGGCGGGGAGCTGTTTTTT. As protein: CASREEGRGGELFF.

As concerns this clonotype: It is likely a read error, because the conserved phenylalanine at the end of the CDR3 is missing. The chain uses TRBV3-1 and TRBJ2-7; TRBD2 matches at 14 bases. Losses at the gene ends were 6 bases for V and 6 bases for J; bases not matched to a gene: 1. Germline CDR1 is LGHDT and CDR2 is YNNKEL (reference sequence). CDR3 size: 13 residues. The CDR3 sequence is CASRTSGRAEQYS. The DNA of the CDR3 is TGTGCCAGCAGGACTAGCGGGAGGGCCGAGCAGTACTCC.

This clonotype was recorded many times. The V and J genes are TRBV20-1 and TRBJ2-2; D unclear. V was pared by 6 bases and J by 4 bases, with 9 bases between. The CDR3 is 12 amino acids. The V gene's germline CDR1 is DFQATT and CDR2 SNEGSKA (reference sequence). In DNA, the CDR3 is TGCAGTGCCACACCTAGCACCGGGGAGCTGTTTTTT. This translates into CSATPSTGELFF.

This clonotype was detected ten times or more. The chain joins TRBV6-2 or TRBV6-3 to TRBJ2-7, with a possible D match to TRBD2 (6 bases). Trimming took off 5 bases at V and 0 bases at J, with 14 bases between the two ends. There are 15 residues in the CDR3. The germline CDR1 and CDR2 sequences are MNHEY and SVGEGT. The DNA for the CDR3 is TGTGCCAGCAGTCCCCTAGGTAGCGGCTCCTACGAGCAGTACTTC. Protein: CASSPLGSGSYEQYF.

This clonotype was picked up many times. The J gene is TRBJ2-1, the V gene TRBV23-1; possible D gene TRBD2, 5 bases. Being an ORF, TRBV23-1 has a function that is uncertain. This CDR3 has 14 residues. The V end was cut by 4 bases, the J end by 5 bases, with 12 bases between. DNA for the CDR3: TGCGCCAGCAGTCTTCCGGACGGGAACAATGAGCAGTTCTTC. The encoded protein is CASSLPDGNNEQFF.

Many counts were recorded for this clonotype. The chain links TRBV27 to TRBJ2-1; D gene uncertain. V was cut by 3 bases and J by 2 bases, with 11 bases left in between. Germline lookup yields CDR1 MNHEY and CDR2 SMNVEV (reference sequence). CDR3 length equals 15 residues. CDR3 DNA sequence: TGTGCCAGCAGTTTTCGTACTTTTCCCTACAATGAGCAGTTCTTC. This gives the protein CASSFRTFPYNEQFF.

The rearrangement links TRBV7-9 to TRBJ2-7; perhaps TRBD1 as D (6 bases). CDR3 length: 11 residues. The V end lost 8 bases, the J end lost 6 bases, and 11 bases lay between the germline ends. Germline V gene sequence: CDR1 SEHNR, CDR2 FQNEAQ (reference sequence). The CDR3 loop is CASGDTCEQYF. In DNA form, the CDR3 reads TGTGCCAGCGGGGACACCTGCGAGCAGTACTTC. Full variable domain (remainder filled in from reference TRBV7-9 and TRBJ2-7): DTGVSQNPRHKITKRGQNVTFRCDPISEHNRLYWYRQTLGQGPEFLTYFQNEAQLEKSRLLSDRFSAERPKGSFSTLEIQRTEQGDSAMYLCASGDTCEQYFGPGTRLTVT.

The chain has TRBV5-1 and TRBJ1-1; D remains unclear. V lost 4 bases to trimming and J lost 5 bases, with 18 bases between them. This CDR3 comprises 15 residues. The germline V gene encodes CDR1 SGHRS and CDR2 YFSETQ. The CDR3 loop reads CASSPGGLGGTEAFF. The CDR3 region has the DNA TGCGCCAGCAGCCCGGGAGGACTGGGTGGGACTGAAGCTTTCTTT.

This clonotype was counted ten times or more. The J gene is TRBJ2-1, the V gene TRBV5-1; D not resolved. Germline V gene lookup returns CDR1 SGHRS and CDR2 YFSETQ. This CDR3 region has 15 residues. V shed 0 bases and J shed 5 bases, with 12 bases lying between them. The CDR3 nucleotides read TGCGCCAGCAGCTTGGTGGTTTCCCCCGACAATGAGCAGTTCTTC. As protein: CASSLVVSPDNEQFF. The full variable domain, rest sourced from reference TRBV5-1 and TRBJ2-1, is KAGVTQTPRYLIKTRGQQVTLSCSPISGHRSVSWYQQTPGQGLQFLFEYFSETQRNKGNFPGRFSGRQFSNSRSEMNVSTLELGDSALYLCASSLVVSPDNEQFFGPGTRLTVL.

This clonotype has ten or more counts. V and J are TRBV18 and TRBJ2-3, with D possibly matching TRBD2 (6 bases). V lost 5 bases to trimming and J lost 6 bases, with 15 bases between them. Germline CDR1 is KGHSH and CDR2 is LQKENI. The CDR3 extends over 14 amino acids. The CDR3 spells CASSGTPQEDTQYF. For the CDR3, the DNA is TGTGCCAGCTCAGGGACTCCCCAAGAGGATACGCAGTATTTT.